The 4 T cell receptor beta chains below all came from one sample that was sequenced in a study of blood T cell repertoires in COVID-19. Repertoires were generated with immunoSEQ multiplex PCR, while TCRdb's copy carries only in-frame clones and drops some. The sample has roughly 380,000 clones; 70% to 90% are singletons. Sequenced material: PBMCs or T cells enriched from blood (not recorded which). These receptors were obtained from a man aged 25 to 40 who had recovered from COVID-19.

The chain has TRBV30 and TRBJ2-7; 10 nucleotides match TRBD1. The CDR3 contains 14 residues. V dropped 5 bases and J dropped 3; count of bases not matched to a gene: 7. Germline CDR1 GTSNPN, CDR2 SVGIG (reference sequence). DNA for the CDR3: TGTGCCTGGGGGCGGACAGGGGGAAACTACGAGCAGTACTTC. Protein sequence: CAWGRTGGNYEQYF.

The genes are TRBV12-3 or TRBV12-4 and TRBJ1-5, with TRBD1 as a possible D gene (6 bases). With 6 bases removed from V and 5 bases from J, the gap between germline ends came to 11 bases. This CDR3 is 13 amino acids long. This CDR3 reads CASSRTDYQPQHF. The CDR3 DNA reads as TGTGCCAGCAGCCGGACAGACTATCAGCCCCAGCATTTT.

The chain uses TRBV5-4 and TRBJ2-7; 8 positions agree with TRBD1. This CDR3 has 15 amino acids. V dropped 2 bases and J dropped 3; count of bases not matched to a gene: 7. CDR1 is SGHNT, CDR2 YYREEE, per germline (reference sequence). Here the CDR3 reads CASSFGQGASYEQYF. The CDR3 DNA sequence: TGTGCCAGCAGCTTCGGGCAGGGGGCAAGCTACGAGCAGTACTTC.

The chain has TRBV18 and TRBJ2-1; 8 nucleotides agree with TRBD2. This CDR3 has 15 residues. Germline CDR1 reads KGHSH; CDR2 reads LQKENI. The V and J ends lost 5 bases and 2 bases, in that order; junction bases with no gene match: 5. The CDR3 is CASSARGAAYNEQFF. CDR3 sequence (DNA): TGTGCCAGCTCAGCGCGGGGGGCAGCCTACAATGAGCAGTTCTTC.